This T cell receptor beta chain originates from a study of OX40 agonist ivuxolimab in advanced cancers. The CDR3 is 15 amino acids. V lost 6 bases, J lost 4 bases, and 15 bases lay in between. Germline lookup yields CDR1 WNHNN and CDR2 SYGVQD (reference sequence). The repertoire was sequenced with immunoSEQ multiplex PCR; TCRdb's copy has only in-frame clones and lacks some. This repertoire shows 70,000 to 95,000 clones, around 94% found once; its top ten account for over 8.5%. The rearrangement uses TRBV10-1 and TRBJ2-2; tentatively, D is TRBD1 (6 bases). The TCR sequence derives from an adult with an advanced solid tumor such as melanoma, head and neck, liver or kidney cancer. The sequences come from CD4+ or CD8+ T cells sorted from blood, collected in a trial of the OX40 agonist ivuxolimab. In nucleotides, the CDR3 is TGCGCCAGCAGCCGGGACACGAGCGTCACCGGGGAGCTGTTTTTT. Protein product: CASSRDTSVTGELFF.